A selection of T cell receptor beta chains follows, all from one sample in a study of T cells in Graves' hyperthyroidism and ophthalmopathy. From the multiplex PCR reads, TCRdb called clonotypes with MiXCR, one entry per CDR3 protein. The sample shows 300,000 to 400,000 distinct CDR3 sequences, about 21% of them seen only once. What was sequenced was blood. The receptors derive from a woman aged 45 to 65 with Graves' hyperthyroidism. Both conserved end residues are part of each CDR3. A D gene is named only where the DNA matches it firmly. Only some rows state a clone size, as once, few, many or a class for expanded clones.

V	J	size	length	D	DNA	CDR3
TRBV12-3/TRBV12-4	TRBJ2-2	many	15	TRBD1	TGTGCCAGCAGTATACGGACAGGAAACACCGGGGAGCTGTTTTTT	CASSIRTGNTGELFF
TRBV28	TRBJ1-2	many	14	TRBD1	TGTGCCAGCAGTTTAGGGACAGCTAACTATGGCTACACCTTC	CASSLGTANYGYTF
TRBV7-8	TRBJ1-1	many	14	-	TGTGCCAGCAGCTTAATGCGGCAGAACACTGAAGCTTTCTTT	CASSLMRQNTEAFF
TRBV5-1	TRBJ2-6	few	17	TRBD2	TGCGCCAGCAGCTACACACCCGGGGGGGCTGGGGCCAACGTCCTGACTTTC	CASSYTPGGAGANVLTF
TRBV20-1	TRBJ2-3	many	15	TRBD2	TGCAGTGCAACGCGACTAGCGGATTTCACAGATACGCAGTATTTT	CSATRLADFTDTQYF
TRBV12-3/TRBV12-4	TRBJ1-5	-	15	-	TGTGCCAGCAGTTTAGAACTAAATAGCAATCAGCCCCAGCATTTT	CASSLELNSNQPQHF
TRBV6-1	TRBJ1-5	-	18	-	TGTGCCAGCAGCCCTATTTGGGGGGGCGGTGGATCGGTACAGCCCCAGCATTTT	CASSPIWGGGGSVQPQHF
TRBV10-3	TRBJ2-7	-	12	TRBD1	TGTGCCATCAGCAAGACAGGGCGGGAGCAGTACTTC	CAISKTGREQYF
TRBV9	TRBJ2-3	few	16	TRBD2	TGTGCCAGCAGCGTAGGCGGGGGGGGCCCCGGAGATACGCAGTATTTT	CASSVGGGGPGDTQYF
TRBV16	TRBJ1-5	many	14	-	TGTGCCAGCAGCCAATGGGCACTTAATCAGCCCCAGCATTTT	CASSQWALNQPQHF
TRBV20-1	TRBJ1-5	many	16	TRBD1	TGCAGTGCTAGAGATTGGGACAGGGGGCAGGATCAGCCCCAGCATTTT	CSARDWDRGQDQPQHF
TRBV5-1	TRBJ2-1	-	15	-	TGCGCCAGCAGCTTGATCACAGACCGCGACGGTGAGCAGTTCTTC	CASSLITDRDGEQFF
TRBV5-1	TRBJ2-3	many	15	-	TGCGCCAGCAGCGCGGGACACATTAGCACAGATACGCAGTATTTT	CASSAGHISTDTQYF
TRBV20-1	TRBJ2-1	many	16	-	TGCAGTGCTCCGGGACACCCGAGGGGTATGTACAATGAGCAGTTCTTC	CSAPGHPRGMYNEQFF
TRBV7-9	TRBJ1-2	-	14	-	TGTGCCAGCAGCCCCGGAGGGGCAAACTATGGCTACACCTTC	CASSPGGANYGYTF
TRBV5-5	TRBJ1-1	few	14	-	TGTGCCAGCAGCCTGGGACACCTGAACACTGAAGCTTTCTTT	CASSLGHLNTEAFF